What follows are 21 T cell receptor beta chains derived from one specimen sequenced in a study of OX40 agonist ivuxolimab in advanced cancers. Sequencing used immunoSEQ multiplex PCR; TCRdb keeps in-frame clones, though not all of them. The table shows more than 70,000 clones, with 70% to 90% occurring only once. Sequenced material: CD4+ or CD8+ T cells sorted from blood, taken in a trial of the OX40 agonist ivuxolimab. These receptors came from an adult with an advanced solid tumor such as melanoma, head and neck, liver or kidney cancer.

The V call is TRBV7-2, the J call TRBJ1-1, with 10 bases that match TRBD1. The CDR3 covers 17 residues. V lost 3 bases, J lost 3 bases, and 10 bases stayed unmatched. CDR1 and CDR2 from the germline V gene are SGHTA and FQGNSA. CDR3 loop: CASSLDRGAGYDTEAFF. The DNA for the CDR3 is TGTGCCAGCAGCTTGGACAGGGGGGCAGGTTACGACACTGAAGCTTTCTTT.

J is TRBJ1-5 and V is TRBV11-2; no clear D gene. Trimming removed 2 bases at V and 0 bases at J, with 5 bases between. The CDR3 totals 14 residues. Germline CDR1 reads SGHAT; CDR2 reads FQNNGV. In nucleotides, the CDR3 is TGTGCCAGCAGCTTAAAAAATAGCAATCAGCCCCAGCATTTT. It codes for CASSLKNSNQPQHF.

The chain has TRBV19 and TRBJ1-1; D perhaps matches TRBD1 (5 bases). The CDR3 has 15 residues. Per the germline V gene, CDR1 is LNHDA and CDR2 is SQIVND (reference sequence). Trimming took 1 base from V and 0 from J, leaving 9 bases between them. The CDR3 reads CASSIVGRLNTEAFF. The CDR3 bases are TGTGCCAGTAGTATAGTGGGACGGTTGAACACTGAAGCTTTCTTT.

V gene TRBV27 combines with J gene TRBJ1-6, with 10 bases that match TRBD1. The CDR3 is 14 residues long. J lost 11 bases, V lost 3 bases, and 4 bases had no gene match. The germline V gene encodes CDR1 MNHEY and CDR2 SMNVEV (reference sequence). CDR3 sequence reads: CASSLRDRGPPLHF. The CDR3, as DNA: TGTGCCAGCAGTTTGAGGGACAGGGGTCCACCCCTCCACTTT.

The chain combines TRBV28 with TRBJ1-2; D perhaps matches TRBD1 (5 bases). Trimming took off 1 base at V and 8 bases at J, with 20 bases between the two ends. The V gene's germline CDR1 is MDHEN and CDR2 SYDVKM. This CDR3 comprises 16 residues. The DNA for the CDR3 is TGTGCCAGCAGTTTATCGTCGGGTTCCGGGGGAGGAGGCTACACCTTC. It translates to CASSLSSGSGGGGYTF.

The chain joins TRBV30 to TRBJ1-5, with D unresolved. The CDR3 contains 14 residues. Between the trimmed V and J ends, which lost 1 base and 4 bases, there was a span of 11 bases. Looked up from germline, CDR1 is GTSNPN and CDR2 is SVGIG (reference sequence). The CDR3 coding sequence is TGTGCCTGGAGTGCGGGGAACGGGAATCAGCCCCAGCATTTT. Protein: CAWSAGNGNQPQHF.

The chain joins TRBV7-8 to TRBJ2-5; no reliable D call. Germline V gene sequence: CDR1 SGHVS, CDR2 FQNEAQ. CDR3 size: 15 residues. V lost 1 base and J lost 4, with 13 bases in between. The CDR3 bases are TGTGCCAGCAGCTTAGTTTGGTCCCCCGGAGAGACCCAGTACTTC. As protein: CASSLVWSPGETQYF.

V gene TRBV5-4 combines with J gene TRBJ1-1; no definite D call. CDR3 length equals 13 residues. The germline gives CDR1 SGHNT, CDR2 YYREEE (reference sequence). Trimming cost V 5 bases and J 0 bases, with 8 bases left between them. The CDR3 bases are TGTGCCAGCAGGGAACAGCTGAACACTGAAGCTTTCTTT. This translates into CASREQLNTEAFF. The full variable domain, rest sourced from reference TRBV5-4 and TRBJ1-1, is ETGVTQSPTHLIKTRGQQVTLRCSSQSGHNTVSWYQQALGQGPQFIFQYYREEENGRGNFPPRFSGLQFPNYSSELNVNALELDDSALYLCASREQLNTEAFFGQGTRLTVV.

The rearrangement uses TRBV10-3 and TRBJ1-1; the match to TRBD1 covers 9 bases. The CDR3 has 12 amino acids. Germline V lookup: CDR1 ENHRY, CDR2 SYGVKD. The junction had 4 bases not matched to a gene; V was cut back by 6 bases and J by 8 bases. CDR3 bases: TGTGCCATCAGCGGGGACAGGGAGGAAGCTTTCTTT. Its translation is CAISGDREEAFF.

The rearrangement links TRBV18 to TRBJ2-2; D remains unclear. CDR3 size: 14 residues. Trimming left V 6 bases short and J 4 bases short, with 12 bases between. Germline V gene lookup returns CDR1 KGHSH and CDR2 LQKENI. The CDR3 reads CASSPPTGTGELFF. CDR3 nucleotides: TGTGCCAGCTCCCCCCCGACCGGCACCGGGGAGCTGTTTTTT.

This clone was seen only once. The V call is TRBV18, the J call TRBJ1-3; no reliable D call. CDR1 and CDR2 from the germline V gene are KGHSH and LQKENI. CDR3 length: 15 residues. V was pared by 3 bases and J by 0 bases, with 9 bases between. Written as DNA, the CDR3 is TGTGCCAGCTCACCGTTATCCGACTCTGGAAACACCATATATTTT. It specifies CASSPLSDSGNTIYF.

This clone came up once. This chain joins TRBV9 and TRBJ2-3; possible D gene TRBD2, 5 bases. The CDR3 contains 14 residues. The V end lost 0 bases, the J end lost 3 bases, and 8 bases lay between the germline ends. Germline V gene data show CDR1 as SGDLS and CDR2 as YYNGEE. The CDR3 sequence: CASSVDDYTDTQYF. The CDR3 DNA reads TGTGCCAGCAGCGTAGATGACTATACAGATACGCAGTATTTT.

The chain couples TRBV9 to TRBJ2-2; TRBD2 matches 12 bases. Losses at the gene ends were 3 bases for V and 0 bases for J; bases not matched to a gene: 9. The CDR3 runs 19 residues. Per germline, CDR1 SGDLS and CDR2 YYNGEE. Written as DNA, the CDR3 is TGTGCCAGCAGCGGCTCCGGACTAGCGGGGACCGCGAACACCGGGGAGCTGTTTTTT. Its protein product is CASSGSGLAGTANTGELFF.

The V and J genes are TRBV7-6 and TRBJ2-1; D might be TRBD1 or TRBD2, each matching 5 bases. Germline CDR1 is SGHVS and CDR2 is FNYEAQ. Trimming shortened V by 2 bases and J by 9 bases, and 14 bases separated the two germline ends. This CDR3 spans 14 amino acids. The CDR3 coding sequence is TGTGCCAGCAGCTTAAACGAGTTGGGGGTTGAGCAGTTCTTC. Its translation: CASSLNELGVEQFF.

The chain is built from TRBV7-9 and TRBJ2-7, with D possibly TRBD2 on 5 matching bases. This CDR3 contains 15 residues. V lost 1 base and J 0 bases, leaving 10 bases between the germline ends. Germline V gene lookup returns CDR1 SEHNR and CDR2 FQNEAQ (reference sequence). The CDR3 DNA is TGTGCCAGCAGCTTAGGCGGGCTTAGCTCCTACGAGCAGTACTTC. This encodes CASSLGGLSSYEQYF.

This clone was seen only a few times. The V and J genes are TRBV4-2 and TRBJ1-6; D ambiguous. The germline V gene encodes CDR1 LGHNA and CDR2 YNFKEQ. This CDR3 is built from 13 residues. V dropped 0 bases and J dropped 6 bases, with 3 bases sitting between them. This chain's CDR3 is CASSQEGNSPLHF. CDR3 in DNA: TGTGCCAGCAGCCAAGAAGGTAATTCACCCCTCCACTTT.

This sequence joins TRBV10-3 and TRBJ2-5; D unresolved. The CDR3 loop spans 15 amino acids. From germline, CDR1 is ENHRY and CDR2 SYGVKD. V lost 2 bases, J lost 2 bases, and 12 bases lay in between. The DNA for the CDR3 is TGTGCCATCAGTGAGGGTCAGCCCTCTCAAGAGACCCAGTACTTC. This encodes CAISEGQPSQETQYF.

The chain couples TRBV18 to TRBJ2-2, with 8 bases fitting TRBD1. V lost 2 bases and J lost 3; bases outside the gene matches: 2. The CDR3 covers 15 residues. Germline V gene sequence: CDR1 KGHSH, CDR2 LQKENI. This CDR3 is CASSPGTGYTGELFF. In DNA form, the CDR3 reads TGTGCCAGCTCACCAGGGACAGGTTACACCGGGGAGCTGTTTTTT.

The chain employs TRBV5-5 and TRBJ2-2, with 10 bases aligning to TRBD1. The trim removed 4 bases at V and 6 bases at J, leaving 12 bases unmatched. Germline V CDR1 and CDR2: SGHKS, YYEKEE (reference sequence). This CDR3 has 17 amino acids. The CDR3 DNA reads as TGTGCCAGCAGCCCTTACAATAGACAGGGGGCGGCCGGGGAGCTGTTTTTT. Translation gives CASSPYNRQGAAGELFF.

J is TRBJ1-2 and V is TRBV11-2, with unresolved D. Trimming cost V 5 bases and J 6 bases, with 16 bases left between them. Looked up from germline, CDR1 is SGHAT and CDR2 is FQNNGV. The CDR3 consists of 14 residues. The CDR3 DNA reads TGTGCCAGCAGCCCCCTCTCGGGCGCGCATGGCTACACCTTC. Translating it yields CASSPLSGAHGYTF.

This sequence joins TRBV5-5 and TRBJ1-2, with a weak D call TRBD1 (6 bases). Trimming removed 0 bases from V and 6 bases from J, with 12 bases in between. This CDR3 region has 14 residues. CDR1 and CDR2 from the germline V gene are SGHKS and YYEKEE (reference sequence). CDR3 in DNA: TGTGCCAGCAGCTTGGAACCACAGGGTCATGGCTACACCTTC. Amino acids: CASSLEPQGHGYTF.